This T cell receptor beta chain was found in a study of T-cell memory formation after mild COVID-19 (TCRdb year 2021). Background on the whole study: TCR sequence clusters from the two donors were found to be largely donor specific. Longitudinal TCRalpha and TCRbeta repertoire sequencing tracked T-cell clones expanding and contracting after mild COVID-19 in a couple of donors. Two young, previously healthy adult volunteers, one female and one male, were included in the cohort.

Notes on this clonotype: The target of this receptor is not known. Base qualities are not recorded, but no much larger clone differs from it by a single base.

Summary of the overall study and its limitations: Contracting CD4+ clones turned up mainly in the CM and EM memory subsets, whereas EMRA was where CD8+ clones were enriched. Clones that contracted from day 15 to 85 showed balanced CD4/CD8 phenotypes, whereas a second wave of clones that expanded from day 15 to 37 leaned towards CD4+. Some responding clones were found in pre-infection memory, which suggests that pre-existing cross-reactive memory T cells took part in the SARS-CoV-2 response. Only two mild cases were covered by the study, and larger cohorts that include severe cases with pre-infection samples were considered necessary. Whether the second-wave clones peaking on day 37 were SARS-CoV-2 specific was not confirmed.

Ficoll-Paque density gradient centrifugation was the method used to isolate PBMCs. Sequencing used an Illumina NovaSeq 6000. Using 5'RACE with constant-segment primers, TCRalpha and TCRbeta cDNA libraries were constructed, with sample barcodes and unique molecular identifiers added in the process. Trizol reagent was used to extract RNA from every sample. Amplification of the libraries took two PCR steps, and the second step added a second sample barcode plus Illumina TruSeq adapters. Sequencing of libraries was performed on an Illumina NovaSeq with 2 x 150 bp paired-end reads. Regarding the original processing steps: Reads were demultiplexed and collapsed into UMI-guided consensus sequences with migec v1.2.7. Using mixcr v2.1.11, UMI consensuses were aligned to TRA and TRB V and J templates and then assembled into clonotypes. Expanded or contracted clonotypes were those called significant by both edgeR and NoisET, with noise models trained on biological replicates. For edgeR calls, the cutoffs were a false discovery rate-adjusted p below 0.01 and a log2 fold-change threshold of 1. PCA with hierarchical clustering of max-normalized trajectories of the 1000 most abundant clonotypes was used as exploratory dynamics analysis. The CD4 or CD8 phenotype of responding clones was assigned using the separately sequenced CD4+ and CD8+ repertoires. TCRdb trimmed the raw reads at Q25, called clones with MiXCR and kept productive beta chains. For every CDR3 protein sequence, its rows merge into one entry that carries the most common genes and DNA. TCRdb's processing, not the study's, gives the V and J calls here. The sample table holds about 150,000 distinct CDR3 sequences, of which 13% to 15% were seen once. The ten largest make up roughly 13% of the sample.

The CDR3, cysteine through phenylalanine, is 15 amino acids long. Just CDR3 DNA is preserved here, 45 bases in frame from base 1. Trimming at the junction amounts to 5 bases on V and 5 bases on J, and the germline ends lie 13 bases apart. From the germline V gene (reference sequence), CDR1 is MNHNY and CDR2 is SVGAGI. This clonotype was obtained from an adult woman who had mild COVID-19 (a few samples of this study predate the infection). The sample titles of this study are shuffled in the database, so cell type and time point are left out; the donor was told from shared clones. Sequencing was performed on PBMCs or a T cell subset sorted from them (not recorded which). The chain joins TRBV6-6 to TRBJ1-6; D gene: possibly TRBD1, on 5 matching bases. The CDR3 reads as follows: CASSPRGRDNSPLHF. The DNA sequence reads TGTGCCAGCAGTCCGAGGGGCAGAGATAATTCACCCCTCCACTTT.